This T cell receptor beta chain comes out of a study of brain T cells in children with intractable seizures (TCRdb year 2021). Describing the broader study: A NanoString immunology panel was first used to screen resected brain tissue from about 53 pediatric epilepsy surgery cases for immune gene transcripts. Of the roughly twelve selected surgery cases, pre-surgery blood was also sequenced for eight, so four had brain tissue only. Overall study results and their limits: Viral specificity was inferred solely from CDR3 sequence similarity, and the HCMV serostatus of the patients was not known. Sequencing depth differed between pre- and post-surgery blood, so clones missing from the pre-surgery sample may reflect undersampling.

The time point label corresponds to: resected brain tissue, or blood drawn just prior to surgery. Surgery cases with the highest brain T cell transcript signatures were selected for TCR beta chain sequencing of brain tissue and, where available, blood. Before surgery, the patients had been given at least one anti-epileptic drug. TCR-sequenced patients were children with drug-resistant epilepsy due to tuberous sclerosis complex, focal cortical dysplasia, Rasmussen encephalitis or hemimegalencephaly. Blood samples were collected immediately before the epilepsy surgery. The Monarch genomic DNA purification kit was used to extract bulk genomic DNA from unsorted brain tissue and from whole blood. Its CDR3 holds 15 amino acids, cysteine through phenylalanine. The read is trimmed to its CDR3 DNA, 45 bases read in frame from base 1. The germline V gene (reference sequence) supplies CDR1 LNHDA and CDR2 SQIVND. V lost 3 bases and J lost 3 bases, and the count of bases not matched to a germline gene is 8.

Comments on this clone: No cognate antigen has been identified for it. Base qualities are not provided; no much larger clone lies one nucleotide away.

TCR beta chain sequences were generated from genomic DNA using the immunoSEQ assay. The study's own analysis went as follows. CDR3 sequences that did not begin with the conserved framework cysteine at position 104 were removed by hand. To get clonality, the normalized Shannon's Diversity Index was subtracted from one, giving values from 0 (maximal diversity) to 1 (oligoclonal). Chi-squared comparison-of-proportions tests were used to check whether the frequency of the same CDR3 differed between samples, for example brain versus blood. Public clonotypes were identified by searching immuneACCESS, and similarity to known antiviral clonotypes was assessed with the VDJdb browser. The immuneACCESS repertoire file appears here via TCRdb, limited to in-frame rearrangements. These files lack a portion of the clones; in checked studies, under half of the deficit traces to unresolved V genes, and the cause of the others is not known. The DNA gave D and trimming, while V, J and clone size come from that table. The sample table lists 62,000 or so clones, 90% to 97% of them with a count of one. The top ten clones comprise 0.38% of the sample.

The V gene is TRBV19 and the J gene is TRBJ2-7; 7 of the junction bases match TRBD1. This TCR derives from a boy less than two years old with focal cortical dysplasia and intractable seizures. Sequenced material: peripheral blood, taken at surgery. The DNA is TGTGCCAGTAGTATTACCCGGACAGGTCGCTACGAGCAGTACTTC. It codes for CASSITRTGRYEQYF.